The clone carrying this T cell receptor (beta chain) was found a few times. Its target is unknown. This sample stems from a study of early T cells in non-severe SARS-CoV-2 infection. Study-wide context: Whole-blood bulk RNA, unsorted, was sequenced, and chains were unpaired. General study results and limits: Matching against VDJdb likely underestimated virus-specific expansions, favoring anti-spike CD8.

The library protocol tagged individual cDNA molecules with unique molecular identifiers. Using its own MiXCR run on the 5' RACE reads, TCRdb lists one record per CDR3 protein. The sample carries about 71,000 distinct CDR3 sequences, approximately 15% recorded once. V was clipped by 7 bases and J by 1 base, with 1 base between them. The CDR3 is 11 residues long. Germline assignment: CDR1 MNHEY and CDR2 SVGAGI. The genes are TRBV6-5 and TRBJ2-2; the D is unclear. Sequencing was done on a sample of whole blood. This clonotype was sampled from an adult who was a healthcare worker with PCR-confirmed SARS-CoV-2 infection or an uninfected control (not recorded which). The CDR3 is CASKNTGELFF. CDR3 sequence (DNA): TGTGCCAGCAAGAACACCGGGGAGCTGTTTTTT.